The 22 T cell receptor beta chains reported below all come from one sample, sequenced in a study of post-analysis software for immune sequencing data. Findings and caveats of the study: Elevated frequency relative to controls characterized roughly five TRBV segments in patients, TRBV5-6, TRBV5-1 and TRBV20-1 among them.

Every TCR beta cDNA library bore unique molecular identifiers. TCRdb used MiXCR to reprocess the PCR reads, holding one entry per CDR3 protein. The sample consists of 750,000 to 950,000 distinct CDR3 sequences, about 45% of them appearing once. These receptors are not linked to any known antigen. Sequencing was done on a sample of blood. The receptors stem from a girl aged 5-17 years with multiple sclerosis.

This clonotype appeared a few times. The rearrangement joins TRBV3-1 to TRBJ2-5; D not resolved. This CDR3 is 13 amino acids long. Germline V gene lookup returns CDR1 LGHDT and CDR2 YNNKEL (reference sequence). Trimming removed 1 base from V and 11 bases from J, with 14 bases in between. The CDR3 bases are TGTGCCAGCAGCCAAGCCCCCACCAAGGAGCAGTACTTC. Protein product: CASSQAPTKEQYF.

The J gene is TRBJ2-1, the V gene TRBV10-3; TRBD2 matches at 7 bases. Germline loops: CDR1 ENHRY, CDR2 SYGVKD. The CDR3 loop spans 14 amino acids. Germline trimming cut 4 bases from V and 8 bases from J; bases unmatched to any gene: 8. CDR3 amino acids: CAISGREPRDEQFF. DNA of the CDR3: TGTGCCATCAGTGGGCGGGAGCCCCGGGATGAGCAGTTCTTC.

J is TRBJ2-1 and V is TRBV9; 10 bases fit TRBD1. The J segment lost 5 bases and the V segment lost 7 bases, leaving 12 bases of the junction unmatched. The CDR3 extends over 16 amino acids. In germline, CDR1 is SGDLS, CDR2 YYNGEE. CDR3 loop: CASSRAGTGDHNEQFF. As DNA, the CDR3 is TGTGCCAGCTCTAGGGCGGGGACAGGGGACCACAATGAGCAGTTCTTC.

The DNA for the CDR3 is TGCAGTGCTAGAAGTGGCCTAGCGGGAGTGCCAGATACGCAGTATTTT. This sequence encodes CSARSGLAGVPDTQYF. The chain recombines TRBV20-1 with TRBJ2-3; the match to TRBD2 covers 10 bases. V was clipped by 2 bases and J by 4 bases; unmatched bases: 9. The CDR3 length is 16 residues. The V gene's germline CDR1 is DFQATT and CDR2 SNEGSKA (reference sequence).

This chain uses TRBV7-9 with TRBJ2-1, with TRBD2 matching 8 bases. V gave up 5 bases and J gave up 8 bases; unmatched junction bases: 8. The germline gives CDR1 SEHNR, CDR2 FQNEAQ (reference sequence). There are 14 residues in the CDR3. The CDR3 here is CASSPPGRGDEQFF. The CDR3 DNA sequence: TGTGCCAGCAGCCCCCCCGGGAGGGGCGATGAGCAGTTCTTC.

V is TRBV12-3 or TRBV12-4 and J is TRBJ2-7; D remains unclear. V was pared by 6 bases and J by 6 bases, with 21 bases between. The CDR3 runs to 15 residues. The CDR3 DNA follows: TGTGCCAGCAGCCTCCACAAGGGCTACGTAGGCGAGCAGTACTTC. Translating it yields CASSLHKGYVGEQYF.

The sample holds one count of this clonotype. The chain is built from TRBV5-6 and TRBJ2-5, with D unclear. Trimming removed 2 bases from V and 0 bases from J, with 8 bases in between. Germline lookup yields CDR1 SGHDT and CDR2 YYEEEE. The CDR3 has 14 amino acids. CDR3 amino acids: CASSFELYQETQYF. As DNA, the CDR3 is TGTGCCAGCAGCTTCGAGTTGTACCAAGAGACCCAGTACTTC. Complete variable domain (other parts from reference TRBV5-6 and TRBJ2-5): DAGVTQSPTHLIKTRGQQVTLRCSPKSGHDTVSWYQQALGQGPQFIFQYYEEEERQRGNFPDRFSGHQFPNYSSELNVNALLLGDSALYLCASSFELYQETQYFGPGTRLLVL.

V and J are TRBV2 and TRBJ2-1, with D unclear. The germline CDR1 and CDR2 sequences are SNHLY and FYNNEI. Trimming stripped 2 bases from V and 8 bases from J, with 4 bases between. The CDR3 is 11 amino acids. CDR3 sequence reads: CASSESDEQFF. The CDR3 DNA reads TGTGCCAGCAGTGAAAGCGATGAGCAGTTCTTC.

As to this clonotype: The junction and the germline gene differ at one end; a read error may be behind it. This chain uses TRBV5-1 with TRBJ1-1, with a weak D call TRBD1 (6 bases). Germline V gene sequence: CDR1 SGHRS, CDR2 YFSETQ. The CDR3 is 15 residues long. In DNA form, the CDR3 reads TGCACCAGCAGCCGTGGACAGACGGGAGGCACTGAAGCTTTCTTT. Translated: CTSSRGQTGGTEAFF.

The V call is TRBV20-1, the J call TRBJ2-7; a weak D match, TRBD2 (6 bases). CDR1 is DFQATT and CDR2 is SNEGSKA in the germline V gene (reference sequence). Trimming left V 6 bases short and J 3 bases short, with 15 bases between. This CDR3 contains 13 residues. The CDR3 spells CSAGARERYEQYF. DNA for the CDR3: TGCAGTGCAGGAGCTCGGGAGCGCTACGAGCAGTACTTC.

This clonotype was seen a few times. This chain links TRBV7-3 with TRBJ2-6, with 13 bases that match TRBD2. V lost 3 bases to trimming and J lost 2 bases; unmatched junction nucleotides: 7. Germline CDR1 and CDR2: SGHTA and FQGTGA. The CDR3 is 19 amino acids. CDR3 region: CASSFTRLAGGAGANVLTF. Written as DNA, the CDR3 is TGTGCCAGCAGCTTCACAAGACTAGCGGGAGGTGCTGGGGCCAACGTCCTGACTTTC.

This clonotype was seen just once. The V gene is TRBV27, the J gene TRBJ2-6; D might be TRBD2 (5 bases). The CDR3 has 14 residues. V was cut by 8 bases and J by 2 bases, with 10 bases left in between. The germline gives CDR1 MNHEY, CDR2 SMNVEV (reference sequence). CDR3: CASGLATGANVLTF. Written as DNA, the CDR3 is TGTGCCAGCGGTCTAGCTACTGGGGCCAACGTCCTGACTTTC.

This clonotype was seen a handful of times. The chain links TRBV20-1 to TRBJ2-1, with D uncertain. In germline, CDR1 is DFQATT, CDR2 SNEGSKA (reference sequence). The CDR3 has 15 residues. V was shortened by 1 base and J by 2 bases, with 12 bases between the two germline ends. CDR3 in amino acids: CSARVFGPPYNEQFF. The CDR3 coding sequence is TGCAGTGCTAGAGTCTTCGGGCCTCCCTACAATGAGCAGTTCTTC.

V usage is TRBV2 and J usage is TRBJ2-1; possibly TRBD1 or TRBD2 for D (5 bases each). V lost 2 bases and J 8 bases, leaving 16 bases between the germline ends. Germline CDR1 and CDR2: SNHLY and FYNNEI. The CDR3 is made up of 15 amino acids. The CDR3 DNA reads TGTGCCAGCAGTGAATGGGGCCTAGCCGGGGATGAGCAGTTCTTC. As protein: CASSEWGLAGDEQFF.

This clonotype came up once. The V and J genes are TRBV9 and TRBJ1-1, with TRBD1 as a possible D gene (5 bases). This CDR3 has 14 amino acids. Germline loops: CDR1 SGDLS, CDR2 YYNGEE. Trimming cost V 0 bases and J 4 bases, with 10 bases left between them. The CDR3 DNA follows: TGTGCCAGCAGCGTAGTAGGTGGGGGCACTGAAGCTTTCTTT. It is translated as CASSVVGGGTEAFF.

This clonotype showed up just a few times. V usage is TRBV7-9 and J usage is TRBJ1-6; D perhaps matches TRBD1 (5 bases). The CDR3 sequence is 18 residues long. Per the germline V gene, CDR1 is SEHNR and CDR2 is FQNEAQ (reference sequence). V was trimmed by 2 bases and J by 0 bases, leaving 14 bases between them. CDR3 coding DNA: TGTGCCAGCAGCTTACAGGACGGCGACAGCTCCTATAATTCACCCCTCCACTTT. Its protein is CASSLQDGDSSYNSPLHF. The entire variable domain, with the rest obtained from reference TRBV7-9 and TRBJ1-6, is as follows: DTGVSQNPRHKITKRGQNVTFRCDPISEHNRLYWYRQTLGQGPEFLTYFQNEAQLEKSRLLSDRFSAERPKGSFSTLEIQRTEQGDSAMYLCASSLQDGDSSYNSPLHFGNGTRLTVT.

The CDR3, as DNA: TGCAGTGCTAGTGGTTACGGCAGCATCAGCCCCTATGGCTACACCTTC. Protein: CSASGYGSISPYGYTF. The chain recombines TRBV20-1 with TRBJ1-2; D is unclear. The V end lost 3 bases, the J end lost 4 bases, and 21 bases lay between the germline ends. Germline V gene data show CDR1 as DFQATT and CDR2 as SNEGSKA (reference sequence). This CDR3 region has 16 residues.

V usage is TRBV10-3 and J usage is TRBJ2-7; D may be TRBD2 (7 bases). Trimming took 6 bases from V and 6 from J, leaving 21 bases between them. The germline gives CDR1 ENHRY, CDR2 SYGVKD. This CDR3 contains 15 residues. The chain's CDR3 is CAISRAAGAGTEQYF. As DNA, the CDR3 is TGTGCCATCAGCAGAGCCGCGGGGGCTGGCACCGAGCAGTACTTC.

This chain connects TRBV20-1 to TRBJ2-1; 7 bases agree with TRBD2. The CDR3 runs to 15 residues. CDR1 is DFQATT, CDR2 SNEGSKA, per germline (reference sequence). V gave up 6 bases and J gave up 0 bases; unmatched junction bases: 8. The CDR3 DNA follows: TGCAGTGCGGCCAGAGCGGGAAGCTCCTACAATGAGCAGTTCTTC. It encodes CSAARAGSSYNEQFF.

V usage is TRBV5-1 and J usage is TRBJ1-2; 10 bases are shared with TRBD1. Germline lookup yields CDR1 SGHRS and CDR2 YFSETQ. The CDR3 covers 15 residues. The V segment lost 0 bases and the J segment 7 bases; nucleotides outside the gene matches: 6. The CDR3 region is CASSLAGTGDRGYTF. The CDR3 DNA follows: TGCGCCAGCAGCTTGGCCGGGACAGGGGACCGTGGCTACACCTTC.

This clonotype was picked up a small number of times. The rearrangement joins TRBV7-9 to TRBJ1-2, with TRBD1 matching 7 bases. There are 13 residues in the CDR3. The germline V gene encodes CDR1 SEHNR and CDR2 FQNEAQ (reference sequence). J was trimmed by 6 bases and V by 6 bases; bases with no gene match: 7. As DNA, the CDR3 is TGTGCCAGCAGTACAGGGGCCAATGATGGCTACACCTTC. Its protein is CASSTGANDGYTF.

The chain recombines TRBV20-1 with TRBJ2-7; 9 positions match TRBD1. The CDR3 totals 15 residues. J gave up 2 bases and V 4 bases, and 9 bases lay outside the gene matches. The V gene's germline CDR1 is DFQATT and CDR2 SNEGSKA (reference sequence). The chain's CDR3 is CSATPGQGVAYEQYF. CDR3 DNA: TGCAGTGCTACACCGGGACAGGGAGTGGCCTACGAGCAGTACTTC.